Below, 20 T cell receptor beta chains from the same sample are listed, as sequenced in a study of blood T cells in healthy people across ages. A sample-barcoded 5' primer and a J-beta primer mix were used in a second PCR of roughly 6 to 11 cycles. A single record per CDR3 protein comes from TCRdb applying MiXCR to the 5' RACE reads. The sample carries about 1,400,000 distinct CDR3 sequences, 42% recorded once. Sequencing was done on a sample of blood. The receptor source for this set is a woman under 30 in good health.

This chain uses TRBV5-1 with TRBJ2-7; D not resolved. Germline V gene lookup returns CDR1 SGHRS and CDR2 YFSETQ. The CDR3 is 15 residues long. Trimming took off 1 base at V and 1 base at J, with 12 bases between the two ends. The CDR3 loop is CASSLFGVGSYEQYF. DNA of the CDR3: TGCGCCAGCAGCTTGTTCGGAGTCGGATCCTACGAGCAGTACTTC.

There are many counts of this clonotype. The V and J genes are TRBV19 and TRBJ2-6; unclear D gene. V gave up 2 bases and J gave up 0 bases, with 8 bases separating them. The CDR3 is 16 amino acids. In germline, CDR1 is LNHDA, CDR2 SQIVND (reference sequence). The CDR3 nucleotides read TGTGCCAGTAGTATACGGCAACTCTCTGGGGCCAACGTCCTGACTTTC. Translating gives CASSIRQLSGANVLTF. The entire variable domain, with the rest obtained from reference TRBV19 and TRBJ2-6, is as follows: DGGITQSPKYLFRKEGQNVTLSCEQNLNHDAMYWYRQDPGQGLRLIYYSQIVNDFQKGDIAEGYSVSREKKESFPLTVTSAQKNPTAFYLCASSIRQLSGANVLTFGAGSRLTVL.

As regards this clonotype: Germline and junction disagree at one end, which may indicate a read error. V is TRBV7-9 and J is TRBJ1-1; D not resolved. The length of the CDR3 is 13 residues. Germline V gene data show CDR1 as SEHNR and CDR2 as FQNEAQ (reference sequence). CDR3 bases: TGTGCCAGCAGTGAACTTACTAACACTGAATCTTTCTTT. This translates into CASSELTNTESFF.

This clonotype was seen only a few times. V and J are TRBV29-1 and TRBJ1-1; D possibly corresponds to TRBD1 (5 bases). V lost 3 bases to trimming and J lost 1 base, with 6 bases between them. Germline V gene data show CDR1 as SQVTM and CDR2 as ANQGSEA. The CDR3 contains 12 residues. CDR3 amino acids: CSVDQGNTEAFF. Here the CDR3 DNA reads TGCAGCGTTGACCAGGGGAACACTGAAGCTTTCTTT.

This clonotype was recorded a few times. The chain is built from TRBV6-6 and TRBJ2-1; D is perhaps TRBD2 (5 bases). The CDR3 totals 13 residues. Germline V gives CDR1 MNHNY, CDR2 SVGAGI (reference sequence). V was pared by 6 bases and J by 10 bases, with 16 bases between. CDR3 sequence reads: CASRPGETWEQFF. The CDR3 bases are TGTGCCAGCAGGCCTGGGGAGACTTGGGAGCAGTTCTTC.

A single count supports this clonotype. The gene calls are TRBV29-1 and TRBJ2-3, with 7 bases lining up with TRBD1. Trimming took 1 base from V and 2 from J; bases not matched to a gene: 15. CDR1 is SQVTM and CDR2 is ANQGSEA in the germline V gene. This CDR3 is built from 18 residues. The CDR3 coding sequence is TGCAGCGTTGAAGGGGAACTTGATACCGGGACAGACACAGATACGCAGTATTTT. Encoded protein: CSVEGELDTGTDTDTQYF.

This clonotype has a handful of counts. The chain uses TRBV25-1 and TRBJ2-5; D is undetermined. The CDR3 spans 14 residues. V lost 4 bases, J lost 2 bases, and 11 bases lay in between. Germline V lookup: CDR1 MGHDK, CDR2 SYGVNS. CDR3 sequence reads: CASSVEAVQETQYF. The CDR3 nucleotides read TGTGCCAGCAGTGTCGAGGCGGTACAAGAGACCCAGTACTTC.

The chain links TRBV14 to TRBJ2-3; D gene unclear. The CDR3 covers 13 residues. CDR1 SGHDN and CDR2 FVKESK come from the germline V gene. V was pared by 5 bases and J by 6 bases, with 12 bases between. CDR3 nucleotides: TGTGCCAGCAGCTCGCACCCAGAGGATACGCAGTATTTT. Its protein product is CASSSHPEDTQYF.

V is TRBV7-9 and J is TRBJ1-2, with 10 nucleotides matching TRBD1. The CDR3 consists of 15 residues. Germline V gene data show CDR1 as SEHNR and CDR2 as FQNEAQ (reference sequence). The junction had 6 bases not matched to a gene; V was cut back by 2 bases and J by 6 bases. CDR3 nucleotides: TGTGCCAGCAGCTTATCGACAGGGGGCGGCGATGGCTACACCTTC. Translating gives CASSLSTGGGDGYTF.

The chain combines TRBV11-2 with TRBJ2-2, with 7 bases fitting TRBD2. The CDR3 consists of 17 residues. V lost 5 bases, J lost 6 bases, and 15 bases stayed unmatched. Germline CDR1 is SGHAT and CDR2 is FQNNGV. Here the CDR3 DNA reads TGTGCCAGCAGCCGTGGGGCGGCGGGAGCCTCTCCCGGGGAGCTGTTTTTT. Translation gives CASSRGAAGASPGELFF.

This clonotype was found once. The chain recombines TRBV3-1 with TRBJ2-5; 10 nucleotides align to TRBD1. With 3 bases clipped from V and 11 bases from J, the junction kept 3 bases outside the gene matches. The germline CDR1 and CDR2 sequences are LGHDT and YNNKEL (reference sequence). The CDR3 length is 12 residues. CDR3 sequence reads: CASSQGQGKQYF. The CDR3 DNA reads as TGTGCCAGCAGCCAGGGACAGGGGAAGCAGTACTTC.

The chain carries TRBV6-5 and TRBJ2-7, with TRBD1 matching 9 bases. Germline V gene data show CDR1 as MNHEY and CDR2 as SVGAGI. Trimming removed 3 bases from V and 3 bases from J; junction bases left unmatched: 9. The CDR3 extends over 16 amino acids. CDR3 amino acids: CASSYSPGDRVYEQYF. In nucleotides, the CDR3 is TGTGCCAGCAGTTATTCCCCCGGGGACAGGGTCTACGAGCAGTACTTC.

This clonotype has ten or more counts. V usage is TRBV29-1 and J usage is TRBJ2-7; no clear D gene. The CDR3 is made up of 11 amino acids. V was trimmed by 4 bases and J by 4 bases, leaving 8 bases between them. Germline CDR1 is SQVTM and CDR2 is ANQGSEA. The CDR3 bases are TGCAGCGTTGGGGCCACTTACGAGCAGTACTTC. The encoded protein is CSVGATYEQYF.

V gene TRBV20-1 combines with J gene TRBJ2-2; tentatively, D is TRBD1 (6 bases). The germline gives CDR1 DFQATT, CDR2 SNEGSKA (reference sequence). V dropped 3 bases and J dropped 4 bases, with 15 bases sitting between them. The length of the CDR3 is 15 residues. The CDR3 DNA is TGCAGTGCTAGGGGACCTACAGGGTTCACCGGGGAGCTGTTTTTT. This encodes CSARGPTGFTGELFF.

V usage is TRBV2 and J usage is TRBJ2-1; D call uncertain. Trimming left V 7 bases short and J 0 bases short, with 7 bases between. The CDR3 loop spans 13 amino acids. Germline values: CDR1 SNHLY, CDR2 FYNNEI. CDR3 coding DNA: TGTGCCAGCAACGCTCTCTCCTACAATGAGCAGTTCTTC. Protein sequence: CASNALSYNEQFF.

The V gene is TRBV3-1, the J gene TRBJ2-5; D possibly corresponds to TRBD2 (5 bases). The J call may be faulty, since TRBJ2-7 better matches the DNA end. This CDR3 comprises 12 residues. Per germline, CDR1 LGHDT and CDR2 YNNKEL (reference sequence). In DNA form, the CDR3 reads TGTGCCAGCAGCCAGATAGAGGGCGAGCAGTACTTC. It yields the protein CASSQIEGEQYF.

This sequence joins TRBV30 and TRBJ1-2, with a tentative D call TRBD1 (5 bases). V was shortened by 0 bases and J by 1 base, with 12 bases between the two germline ends. CDR3 length: 15 residues. CDR1 is GTSNPN and CDR2 is SVGIG in the germline V gene (reference sequence). Here the CDR3 DNA reads TGTGCCTGGAGTGTGGAGGGGTTGGGTAACTATGGCTACACCTTC. Translated, it gives CAWSVEGLGNYGYTF.

The V call is TRBV12-3 or TRBV12-4, the J call TRBJ1-4, with 11 bases aligning to TRBD1. The ends lost 4 bases at V and 0 bases at J; junction bases unmatched: 13. There are 20 residues in the CDR3. The CDR3: CASSSYWDRGWGATNEKLFF. The CDR3 DNA follows: TGTGCCAGCAGTTCTTATTGGGACAGGGGGTGGGGAGCAACTAATGAAAAACTGTTTTTT.

J is TRBJ1-1 and V is TRBV7-2; TRBD1 might be the D (6 bases). This CDR3 comprises 14 residues. Germline CDR1 is SGHTA and CDR2 is FQGNSA. Trimming cost V 3 bases and J 0 bases, with 8 bases left between them. The DNA of the CDR3 is TGTGCCAGCAGCTTTACAGGGCTGAACACTGAAGCTTTCTTT. Translated: CASSFTGLNTEAFF.

The J gene is TRBJ2-6, the V gene TRBV6-5; D may be TRBD2 (6 bases). This CDR3 has 15 amino acids. Germline CDR1 and CDR2: MNHEY and SVGAGI. Trimming shortened V by 6 bases and J by 2 bases, and 11 bases separated the two germline ends. CDR3 protein: CASSYPGAGANVLTF. CDR3 DNA: TGTGCCAGCAGCTACCCGGGGGCTGGGGCCAACGTCCTGACTTTC.